This entry features one TCR beta chain sequence. The sample comes from a study of control samples from healthy donors and cancer patients. This CDR3 comprises 15 residues. CDR1 is SGDLS and CDR2 is YYNGEE in the germline V gene. The germline V and J ends were trimmed by 3 bases and 8 bases, with 18 bases remaining between them. Data came from immunoSEQ multiplex PCR; TCRdb stores just in-frame clones and leaves some out. The sample includes about 150,000 clones, under 95% of them seen just once. This sequence joins TRBV9 and TRBJ2-1, with D possibly called TRBD1 or TRBD2 (5 bases each). Material: blood. This receptor was obtained from a young man in good health. The CDR3, as DNA: TGTGCCAGCAGCGGCCGCTCCGGGACGAGTTATGAGCAGTTCTTC. Residues: CASSGRSGTSYEQFF.